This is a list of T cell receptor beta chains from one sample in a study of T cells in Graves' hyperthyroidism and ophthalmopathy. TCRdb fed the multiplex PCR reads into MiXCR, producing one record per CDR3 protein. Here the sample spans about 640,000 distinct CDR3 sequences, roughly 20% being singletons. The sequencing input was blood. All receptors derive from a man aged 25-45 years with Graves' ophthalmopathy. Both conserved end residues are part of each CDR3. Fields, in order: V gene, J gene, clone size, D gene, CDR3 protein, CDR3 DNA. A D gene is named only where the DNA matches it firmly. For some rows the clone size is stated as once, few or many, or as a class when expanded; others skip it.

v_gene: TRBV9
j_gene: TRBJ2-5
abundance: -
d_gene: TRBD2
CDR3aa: CASSDTSGRAGETQYF
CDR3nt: TGTGCCAGCAGCGATACTAGCGGGAGGGCCGGTGAGACCCAGTACTTC

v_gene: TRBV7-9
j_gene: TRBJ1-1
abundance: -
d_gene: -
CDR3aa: CASSPRAFEAFF
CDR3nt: TGTGCCAGCAGCCCCAGGGCCTTTGAAGCTTTCTTT

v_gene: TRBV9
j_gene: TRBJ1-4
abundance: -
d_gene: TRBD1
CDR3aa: CASSATGVDEKLFF
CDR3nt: TGTGCCAGCAGCGCGACAGGGGTTGATGAAAAACTGTTTTTT

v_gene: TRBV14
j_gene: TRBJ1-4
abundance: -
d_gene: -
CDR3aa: CASSQRTANEKLFF
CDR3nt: TGTGCCAGCAGCCAACGGACAGCTAATGAAAAACTGTTTTTT

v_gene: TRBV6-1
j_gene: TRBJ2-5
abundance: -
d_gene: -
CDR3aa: CASRGAGAREYF
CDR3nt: TGTGCCAGCAGGGGCGCAGGGGCCAGGGAGTACTTC

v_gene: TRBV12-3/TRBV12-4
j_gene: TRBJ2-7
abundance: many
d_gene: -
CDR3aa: CASSLRGTFAYEQYF
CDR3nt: TGTGCCAGCAGTTTACGTGGGACATTTGCCTACGAGCAGTACTTC

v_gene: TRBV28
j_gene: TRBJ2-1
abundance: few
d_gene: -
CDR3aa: CASSFGGAEQFF
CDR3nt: TGTGCCAGCAGTTTTGGGGGGGCTGAGCAGTTCTTC

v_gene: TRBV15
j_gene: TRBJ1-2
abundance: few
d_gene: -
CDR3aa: CATSHAARVSYGYTF
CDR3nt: TGTGCCACCAGCCACGCGGCCAGGGTCAGCTATGGCTACACCTTC

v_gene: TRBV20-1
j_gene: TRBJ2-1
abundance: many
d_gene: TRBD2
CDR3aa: CKMTTGLAGGVGNEQFF
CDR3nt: TGCAAGATGACGACGGGACTAGCGGGAGGAGTGGGCAATGAGCAGTTCTTC

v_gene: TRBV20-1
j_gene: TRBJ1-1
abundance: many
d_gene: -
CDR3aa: CSARDLQGGTEAFF
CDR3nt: TGCAGTGCTAGAGATCTACAGGGAGGCACTGAAGCTTTCTTT

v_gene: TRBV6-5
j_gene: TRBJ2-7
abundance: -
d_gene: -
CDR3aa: CASSYSGGRNYYEQYF
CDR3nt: TGTGCCAGCAGTTACTCAGGCGGTCGAAATTACTACGAGCAGTACTTC

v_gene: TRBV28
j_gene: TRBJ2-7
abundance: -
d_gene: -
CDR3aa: CASSNSGFRAGEQYF
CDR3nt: TGTGCCAGCTCGAACAGTGGGTTCAGGGCTGGGGAGCAGTACTTC

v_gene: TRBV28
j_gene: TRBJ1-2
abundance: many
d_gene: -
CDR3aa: CASTWGGPFRPNYGYTF
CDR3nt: TGTGCCAGCACCTGGGGGGGGCCGTTTAGACCTAACTATGGCTACACCTTC

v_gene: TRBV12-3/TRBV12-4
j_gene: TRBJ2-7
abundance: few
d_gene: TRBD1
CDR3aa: CASSSPGTGVIEQYF
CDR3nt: TGTGCCAGCAGCTCCCCGGGGACAGGGGTAATCGAGCAGTACTTC

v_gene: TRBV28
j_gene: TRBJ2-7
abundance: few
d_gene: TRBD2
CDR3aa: CASSSTGLKYSSSYEQYF
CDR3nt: TGTGCCAGCAGTTCCACGGGACTAAAGTACTCGAGCTCCTACGAGCAGTACTTC

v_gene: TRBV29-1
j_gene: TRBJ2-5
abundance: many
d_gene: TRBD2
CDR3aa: CSVEGGLEETQYF
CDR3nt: TGCAGCGTTGAAGGTGGACTAGAAGAGACCCAGTACTTC

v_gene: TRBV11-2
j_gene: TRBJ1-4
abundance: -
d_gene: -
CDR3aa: CASSLELAEKLFF
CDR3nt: TGTGCCAGCAGCTTAGAATTGGCTGAAAAACTGTTTTTT

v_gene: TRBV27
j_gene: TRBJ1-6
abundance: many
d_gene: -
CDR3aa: CASSLSLGSPLHF
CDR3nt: TGTGCCAGCAGTTTAAGCCTAGGCTCTCCCCTCCACTTT

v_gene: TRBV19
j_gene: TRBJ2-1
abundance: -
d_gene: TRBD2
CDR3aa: CASSIGLDLSHEQFF
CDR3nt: TGTGCCAGTAGTATCGGACTAGATCTCTCCCATGAGCAGTTCTTC

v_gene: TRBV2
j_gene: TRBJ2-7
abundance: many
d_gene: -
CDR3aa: CASSPGRSSYEQYF
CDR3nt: TGTGCCAGCAGCCCGGGACGGAGCTCCTACGAGCAGTACTTC

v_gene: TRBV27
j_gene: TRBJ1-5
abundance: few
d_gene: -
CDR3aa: CASSSGVQPQHF
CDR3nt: TGTGCCAGCAGTTCAGGGGTTCAGCCCCAGCATTTT

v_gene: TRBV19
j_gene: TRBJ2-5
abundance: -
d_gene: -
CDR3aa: CASRPTAPGASQETQYF
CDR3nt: TGTGCCAGTAGACCCACAGCGCCGGGGGCCTCCCAAGAGACCCAGTACTTC

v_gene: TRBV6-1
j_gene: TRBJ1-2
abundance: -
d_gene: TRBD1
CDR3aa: CASSPRTGICGYTF
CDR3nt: TGTGCCAGCAGCCCCCGGACAGGGATCTGTGGCTACACCTTC

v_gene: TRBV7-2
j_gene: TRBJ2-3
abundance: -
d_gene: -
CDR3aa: CASSLYLGSTDTQYF
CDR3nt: TGTGCCAGCAGCTTATATCTAGGGAGCACAGATACGCAGTATTTT

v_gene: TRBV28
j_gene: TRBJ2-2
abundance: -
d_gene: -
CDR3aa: CASSMSTGLSPGELFF
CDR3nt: TGTGCCAGCAGTATGTCGACAGGCCTATCACCCGGGGAGCTGTTTTTT

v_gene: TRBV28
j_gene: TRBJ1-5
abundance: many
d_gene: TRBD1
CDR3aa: CASRENQGEVNQPQHF
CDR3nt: TGTGCCAGCAGAGAAAACCAGGGGGAGGTCAATCAGCCCCAGCATTTT

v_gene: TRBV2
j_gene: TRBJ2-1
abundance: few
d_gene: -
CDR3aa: CASSTRRNEQFF
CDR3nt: TGTGCCAGCAGCACCCGGAGGAATGAGCAGTTCTTC

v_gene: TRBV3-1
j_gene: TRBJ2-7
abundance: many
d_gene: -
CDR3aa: CASSQDDRMAHEQYF
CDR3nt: TGTGCCAGCAGCCAAGATGACCGGATGGCCCACGAGCAGTACTTC

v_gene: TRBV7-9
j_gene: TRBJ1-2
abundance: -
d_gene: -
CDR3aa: CASSLDNPNYGYTF
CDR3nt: TGTGCCAGCAGCCTGGACAATCCCAACTATGGCTACACCTTC

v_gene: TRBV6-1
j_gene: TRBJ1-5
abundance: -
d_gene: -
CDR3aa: CASSDPGRLFNQPQHF
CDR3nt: TGTGCCAGCAGTGACCCGGGCAGGCTTTTCAATCAGCCCCAGCATTTT

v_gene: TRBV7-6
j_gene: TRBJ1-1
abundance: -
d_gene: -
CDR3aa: CASSAVGLNTEAFF
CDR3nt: TGTGCCAGCAGCGCCGTGGGGCTGAACACTGAAGCTTTCTTT

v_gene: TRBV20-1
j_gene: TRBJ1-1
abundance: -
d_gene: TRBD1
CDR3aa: CSARPLQGSTEAFF
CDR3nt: TGCAGTGCTAGACCACTACAGGGGTCCACTGAAGCTTTCTTT

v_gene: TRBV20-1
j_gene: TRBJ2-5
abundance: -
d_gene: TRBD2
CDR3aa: CSARAGLAQETQYF
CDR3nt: TGCAGTGCTAGAGCAGGACTAGCGCAAGAGACCCAGTACTTC

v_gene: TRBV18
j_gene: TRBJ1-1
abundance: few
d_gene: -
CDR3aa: CASSPPGGSTEAFF
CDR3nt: TGTGCCAGCTCACCACCCGGAGGGAGCACTGAAGCTTTCTTT

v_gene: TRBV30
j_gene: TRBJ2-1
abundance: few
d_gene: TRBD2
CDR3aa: CAWSIAGAVEQFF
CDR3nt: TGTGCCTGGAGTATAGCGGGAGCGGTTGAGCAGTTCTTC

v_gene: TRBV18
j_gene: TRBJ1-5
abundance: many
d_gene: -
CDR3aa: CASSPSRSNQPQHF
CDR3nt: TGTGCCAGCTCACCGAGTCGGAGCAATCAGCCCCAGCATTTT

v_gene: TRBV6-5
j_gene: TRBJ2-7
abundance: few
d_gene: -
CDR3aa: CASSYSGAGELKQYF
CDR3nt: TGTGCCAGCAGTTACTCCGGGGCAGGTGAACTCAAGCAGTACTTC

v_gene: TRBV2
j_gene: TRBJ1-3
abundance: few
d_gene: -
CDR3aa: CASSELGSSGNTIYF
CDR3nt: TGTGCCAGCAGTGAATTGGGGAGCTCTGGAAACACCATATATTTT

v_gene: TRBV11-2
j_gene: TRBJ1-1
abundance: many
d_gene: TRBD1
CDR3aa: CASTQGAWGEAFF
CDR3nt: TGTGCCAGCACACAGGGGGCCTGGGGTGAAGCTTTCTTT

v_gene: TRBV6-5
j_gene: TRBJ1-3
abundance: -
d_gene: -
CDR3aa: CASSYSTLTRGGNTIYF
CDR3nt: TGTGCCAGCAGTTACTCGACCCTGACCCGAGGAGGAAACACCATATATTTT

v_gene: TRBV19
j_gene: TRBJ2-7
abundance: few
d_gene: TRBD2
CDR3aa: CASREAGTSGYEQYF
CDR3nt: TGTGCCAGTAGAGAAGCCGGGACTAGCGGCTACGAGCAGTACTTC

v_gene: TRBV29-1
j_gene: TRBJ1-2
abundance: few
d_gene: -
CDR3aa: CSVDPRVADGYTF
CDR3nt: TGCAGCGTTGACCCCAGGGTAGCGGATGGCTACACCTTC

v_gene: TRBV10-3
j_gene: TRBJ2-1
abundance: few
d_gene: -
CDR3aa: CAISAQENNEQFF
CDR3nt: TGTGCCATCAGTGCCCAAGAGAACAATGAGCAGTTCTTC

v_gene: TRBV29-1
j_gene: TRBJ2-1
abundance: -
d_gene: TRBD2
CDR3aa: CSVGGASGSYNEQFF
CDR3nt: TGCAGCGTTGGGGGGGCTAGCGGGAGTTACAATGAGCAGTTCTTC

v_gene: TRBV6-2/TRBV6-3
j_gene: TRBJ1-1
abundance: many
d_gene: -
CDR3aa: CASIAGENTEAFF
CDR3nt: TGTGCCAGCATAGCGGGGGAGAACACTGAAGCTTTCTTT

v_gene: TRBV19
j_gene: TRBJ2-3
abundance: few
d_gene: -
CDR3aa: CASSKGGTSTDTQYF
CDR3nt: TGTGCCAGTAGTAAGGGCGGGACCAGCACAGATACGCAGTATTTT

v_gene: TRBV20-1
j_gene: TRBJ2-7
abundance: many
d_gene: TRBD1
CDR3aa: CSARAVGQGAYEQYF
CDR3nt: TGCAGTGCTAGGGCCGTGGGACAGGGGGCCTACGAGCAGTACTTC

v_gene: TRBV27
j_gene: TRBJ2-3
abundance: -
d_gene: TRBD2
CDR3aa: CASSLSSGLADTQYF
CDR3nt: TGTGCCAGCAGTTTATCTAGCGGGCTCGCCGATACGCAGTATTTT

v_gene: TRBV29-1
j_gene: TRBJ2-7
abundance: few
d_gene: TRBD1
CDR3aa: CSALRGTGDHEQYF
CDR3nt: TGCAGCGCCCTCCGGGGGACAGGGGACCACGAGCAGTACTTC

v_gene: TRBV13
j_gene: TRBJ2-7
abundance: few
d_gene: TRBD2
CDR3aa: CASSPWTSGPYEQYF
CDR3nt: TGTGCCAGCAGCCCATGGACTAGCGGACCCTACGAGCAGTACTTC

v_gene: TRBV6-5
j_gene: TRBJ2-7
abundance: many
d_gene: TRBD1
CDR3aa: CASSYASTGGYEQYF
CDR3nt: TGTGCCAGCAGTTACGCCTCGACAGGGGGCTACGAGCAGTACTTC

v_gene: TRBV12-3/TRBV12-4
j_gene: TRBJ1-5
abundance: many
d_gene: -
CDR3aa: CASSPDTYSNQPQHF
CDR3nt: TGTGCCAGCAGCCCGGACACCTATAGCAATCAGCCCCAGCATTTT

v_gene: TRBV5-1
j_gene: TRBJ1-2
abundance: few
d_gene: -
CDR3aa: CASSIGTGPPGYTF
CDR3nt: TGTGCCAGCAGCATCGGGACGGGCCCTCCTGGCTACACCTTC